Listed here are 21 T cell receptor beta chains from one sample, sequenced in a study of blood T cell repertoires in COVID-19 (dated by TCRdb to 2019 to 2021). Receptor libraries were prepared by the immunoSEQ multiplex PCR assay. The table was pulled from immuneACCESS by TCRdb, which kept in-frame rearrangements only. Such tables lose some clones; where checked, under half of the loss comes from unresolved V genes, and the rest has no known cause. This sample holds some 270,000 clones; around 85% were observed only once. The ten biggest clones cover 0.87% of the sample. The sequencing sample was made of peripheral blood. The receptors were gathered from a human donor with COVID-19, enrolled during active disease. The donor label of this sample is uncertain.

This clone has only a few counts. The chain uses TRBV5-6 and TRBJ1-2; 8 bases map to TRBD1. This CDR3 contains 15 residues. Trimming cost V 3 bases and J 3 bases; bases outside gene matches: 7. Germline loops: CDR1 SGHDT, CDR2 YYEEEE. The CDR3 loop is CASSWDRTGYYGYTF. The CDR3 region has the DNA TGTGCCAGCAGCTGGGACAGGACAGGGTACTATGGCTACACCTTC.

Only a few counts were recorded for this clone. Other nucleotide sequences from this sample produce the same CDR3. The chain joins TRBV27 to TRBJ2-3; TRBD1 matches at 10 bases. The trim removed 3 bases at V and 4 bases at J, leaving 1 base unmatched. This CDR3 is 14 amino acids long. CDR1 and CDR2 from the germline V gene are MNHEY and SMNVEV (reference sequence). The CDR3 nucleotides read TGTGCCAGCAGTTTGACAGGGGGCCCAGATACGCAGTATTTT. It translates to CASSLTGGPDTQYF.

The J gene is TRBJ1-2, the V gene TRBV25-1; D is possibly TRBD1 (6 bases). The CDR3 sequence is 14 residues long. V was trimmed by 6 bases and J by 4 bases, leaving 15 bases between them. CDR1 is MGHDK, CDR2 SYGVNS, per germline. This CDR3 is CASRPGAPLYGYTF. The DNA of the CDR3 is TGTGCCAGCAGGCCAGGGGCCCCTCTCTATGGCTACACCTTC.

This clone has at least ten counts. This chain connects TRBV11-2 to TRBJ1-4; 10 nucleotides line up with TRBD1. The V gene's germline CDR1 is SGHAT and CDR2 FQNNGV. The CDR3 extends over 16 amino acids. V gave up 5 bases and J gave up 0 bases; unmatched junction bases: 3. The chain's CDR3 is CASSMGQGTTNEKLFF. CDR3 in DNA: TGTGCCAGCAGCATGGGACAGGGGACAACTAATGAAAAACTGTTTTTT.

This clone is a singleton in its sample. The chain combines TRBV10-3 with TRBJ2-1; 12 bases are a match to TRBD2. V was clipped by 6 bases and J by 4 bases; unmatched bases: 7. The CDR3 is 16 amino acids. Per the germline V gene, CDR1 is ENHRY and CDR2 is SYGVKD. The CDR3 protein is CAISASGTSGYNEQFF. In DNA form, the CDR3 reads TGTGCCATCAGCGCCTCCGGGACTAGCGGGTACAATGAGCAGTTCTTC.

The V gene is TRBV4-1, the J gene TRBJ1-6; no reliable D call. The CDR3 is made up of 15 amino acids. From germline, CDR1 is MGHRA and CDR2 YSYEKL. V lost 0 bases and J 8 bases, leaving 11 bases between the germline ends. The CDR3 nucleotides read TGCGCCAGCAGCCAAGAGGTACAGCCATATTCACCCCTCCACTTT. This sequence encodes CASSQEVQPYSPLHF.

V is TRBV27 and J is TRBJ1-5; no clear D. The CDR3 extends over 14 amino acids. V was pared by 4 bases and J by 0 bases, with 7 bases between. Germline V CDR1 and CDR2: MNHEY, SMNVEV (reference sequence). The CDR3 is CASSSGNSNQPQHF. In nucleotides, the CDR3 is TGTGCCAGCAGTTCCGGGAATAGCAATCAGCCCCAGCATTTT.

The chain links TRBV5-6 to TRBJ1-1, with D possibly TRBD1 on 6 matching bases. The germline V gene encodes CDR1 SGHDT and CDR2 YYEEEE. The CDR3 has 14 residues. Trimming pared 0 bases from V and 4 bases from J, leaving 10 bases between. CDR3 protein: CASSLGGGPTEAFF. As DNA, the CDR3 is TGTGCCAGCAGCTTGGGCGGGGGGCCCACTGAAGCTTTCTTT.

This chain joins TRBV28 and TRBJ2-2, with 7 bases that match TRBD1. The ends lost 8 bases at V and 4 bases at J; junction bases unmatched: 4. This CDR3 comprises 13 residues. CDR1 is MDHEN and CDR2 is SYDVKM in the germline V gene. CDR3 coding DNA: TGTGCCAGCGCGACAGGGAGCACCGGGGAGCTGTTTTTT. Protein sequence: CASATGSTGELFF. The entire variable domain, with the rest obtained from reference TRBV28 and TRBJ2-2, is as follows: DVKVTQSSRYLVKRTGEKVFLECVQDMDHENMFWYRQDPGLGLRLIYFSYDVKMKEKGDIPEGYSVSREKKERFSLILESASTNQTSMYLCASATGSTGELFFGEGSRLTVL.

The chain combines TRBV7-2 with TRBJ2-5, with D possibly being TRBD2 (6 bases). Trimming removed 3 bases from V and 5 bases from J, with 13 bases in between. The CDR3 is made up of 14 amino acids. Germline V CDR1 and CDR2: SGHTA, FQGNSA. The CDR3 reads CASSLAGPGETQYF. For the CDR3, the DNA is TGTGCCAGCAGCTTGGCGGGACCTGGCGAGACCCAGTACTTC.

This chain joins TRBV11-2 and TRBJ2-7; 7 bases fit TRBD1. This CDR3 has 16 residues. Germline trimming cut 1 base from V and 2 bases from J; bases unmatched to any gene: 8. Germline loops: CDR1 SGHAT, CDR2 FQNNGV. CDR3 nucleotides: TGTGCCAGCAGCTTAGTCGCGGCAGGGGGAACCTACGAGCAGTACTTC. This codes for CASSLVAAGGTYEQYF.

This chain uses TRBV5-1 with TRBJ2-5; TRBD2 might be the D (5 bases). This CDR3 has 16 residues. The V gene's germline CDR1 is SGHRS and CDR2 YFSETQ. With 4 bases removed from V and 4 bases from J, the gap between germline ends came to 20 bases. The CDR3 nucleotides are TGCGCCAGCAGCCCAGGACTGATGCAACAGACAGAGACCCAGTACTTC. The encoded protein is CASSPGLMQQTETQYF.

The rearrangement joins TRBV7-2 to TRBJ2-1; perhaps TRBD2 as D (6 bases). Germline V gene sequence: CDR1 SGHTA, CDR2 FQGNSA. The CDR3 extends over 14 amino acids. V gave up 4 bases and J gave up 2 bases, with 9 bases separating them. The CDR3 DNA reads TGTGCCAGCAGCTCGGGACTTGCCTACAATGAGCAGTTCTTC. This codes for CASSSGLAYNEQFF.

The rearrangement uses TRBV12-5 and TRBJ2-1, with a tentative D call TRBD2 (6 bases). Germline V gene lookup returns CDR1 LGHNT and CDR2 FRNRAP. The CDR3 contains 18 residues. V lost 3 bases, J lost 5 bases, and 23 bases lay in between. CDR3 sequence (DNA): TGTGCTAGTGGTTTTGGTACTGGAGGGCTGGGACCCAACAATGAGCAGTTCTTC. This translates into CASGFGTGGLGPNNEQFF. The complete variable domain, with remaining parts taken from reference TRBV12-5 and TRBJ2-1, reads DARVTQTPRHKVTEMGQEVTMRCQPILGHNTVFWYRQTMMQGLELLAYFRNRAPLDDSGMPKDRFSAEMPDATLATLKIQPSEPRDSAVYFCASGFGTGGLGPNNEQFFGPGTRLTVL.

The chain joins TRBV2 to TRBJ2-5; 7 bases map to TRBD1. Trimming removed 4 bases from V and 5 bases from J; junction bases left unmatched: 7. Germline values: CDR1 SNHLY, CDR2 FYNNEI. The CDR3 spans 14 residues. CDR3 region: CASSGQGTGETQYF. The CDR3 nucleotides are TGTGCCAGCAGTGGACAGGGCACGGGGGAGACCCAGTACTTC.

The V gene is TRBV28, the J gene TRBJ2-2, with TRBD1 matching over 11 bases. V lost 5 bases, J lost 7 bases, and 6 bases stayed unmatched. Per the germline V gene, CDR1 is MDHEN and CDR2 is SYDVKM. The CDR3 covers 15 residues. CDR3 in DNA: TGTGCCAGCAGTAAGGGGACAGGGGGTTTCGGGGAGCTGTTTTTT. It translates to CASSKGTGGFGELFF. Variable domain in full (rest from reference TRBV28 and TRBJ2-2): DVKVTQSSRYLVKRTGEKVFLECVQDMDHENMFWYRQDPGLGLRLIYFSYDVKMKEKGDIPEGYSVSREKKERFSLILESASTNQTSMYLCASSKGTGGFGELFFGEGSRLTVL.

This clone was recorded many times. The chain joins TRBV10-1 to TRBJ1-4, with a weak D call TRBD1 (6 bases). This CDR3 has 15 amino acids. Germline lookup yields CDR1 WNHNN and CDR2 SYGVQD (reference sequence). The V and J ends lost 8 bases and 7 bases respectively, with 20 bases between them. The CDR3 DNA sequence: TGCGCCAGCTCCTCAGGGGACATTTTCGGTGAAAAACTGTTTTTT. This codes for CASSSGDIFGEKLFF.

The chain recombines TRBV7-9 with TRBJ2-1; D is ambiguous. The ends were cut back, 1 base at V and 8 bases at J, with 15 bases in the middle. Germline-derived CDR1 and CDR2 are SEHNR and FQNEAQ (reference sequence). The CDR3 contains 15 residues. DNA for the CDR3: TGTGCCAGCAGCTTAGGGAATTCCCCGAGCGATGAGCAGTTCTTC. Translation: CASSLGNSPSDEQFF.

This rearrangement joins TRBV7-2 to TRBJ1-2; 9 bases line up with TRBD1. The CDR3 has 15 amino acids. Germline CDR1 and CDR2: SGHTA and FQGNSA. J gave up 6 bases and V 5 bases, and 10 bases lay outside the gene matches. The CDR3 DNA reads TGTGCCAGCAGCCGCGCCGGGACAGGGAAAGATGGCTACACCTTC. Residues: CASSRAGTGKDGYTF.

This chain uses TRBV28 with TRBJ2-1; 9 bases match TRBD2. Unmatched junction bases numbered 10, after V lost 2 bases and J lost 8 bases. The CDR3 loop spans 16 amino acids. Germline-derived CDR1 and CDR2 are MDHEN and SYDVKM. Written as DNA, the CDR3 is TGTGCCAGCAGTTTAACCCCTAGCGGGGTGGGCGATGAGCAGTTCTTC. This sequence encodes CASSLTPSGVGDEQFF.

The J gene is TRBJ2-7, the V gene TRBV7-6, with 7 bases that match TRBD1. Germline V lookup: CDR1 SGHVS, CDR2 FNYEAQ. The CDR3 spans 14 residues. V lost 4 bases and J lost 2; bases outside the gene matches: 5. This CDR3 reads CASSSPGQTYEQYF. CDR3 nucleotides: TGTGCCAGCAGCTCGCCGGGACAGACCTACGAGCAGTACTTC.